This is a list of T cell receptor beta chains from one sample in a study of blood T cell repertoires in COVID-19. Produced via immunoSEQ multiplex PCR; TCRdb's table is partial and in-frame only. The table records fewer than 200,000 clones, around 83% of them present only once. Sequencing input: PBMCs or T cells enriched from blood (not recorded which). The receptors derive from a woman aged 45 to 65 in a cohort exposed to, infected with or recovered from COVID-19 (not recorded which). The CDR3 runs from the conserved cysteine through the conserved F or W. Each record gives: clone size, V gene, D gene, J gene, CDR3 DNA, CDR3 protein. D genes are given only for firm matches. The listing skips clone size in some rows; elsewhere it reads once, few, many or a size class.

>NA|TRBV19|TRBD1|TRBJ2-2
TGTGCCAGTAGTCAGGGACAGCACACCGGGGAGCTGTTTTTT
CASSQGQHTGELFF
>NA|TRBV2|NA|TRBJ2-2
TGTGCCGGGTACCAGGGGTGGTCCTCTGGGGAGCTGTTTTTT
CAGYQGWSSGELFF
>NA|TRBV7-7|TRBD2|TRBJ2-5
TGTGCTAGCAGCTTAAGCTGGACTAGTGGGGCGAAAGAGACCCAGTACTTC
CASSLSWTSGAKETQYF
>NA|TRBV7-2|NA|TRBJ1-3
TGTGCCAGCAGCTTAGAGGGACTGATATCTGGAAACACCATATATTTT
CASSLEGLISGNTIYF
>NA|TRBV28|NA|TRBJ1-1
TGTGCCAGCAGCCATCCTTCAGGGTTAAACACTGAAGCTTTCTTT
CASSHPSGLNTEAFF
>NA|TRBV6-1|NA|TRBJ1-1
TGTGCCAGCAGTGAGGGACTGGAAGCTTTCTTT
CASSEGLEAFF
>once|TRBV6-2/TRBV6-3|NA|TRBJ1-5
TGTGCCAGCAGTTCGGACAGACCTATTAGCAATCAGCCCCAGCATTTT
CASSSDRPISNQPQHF
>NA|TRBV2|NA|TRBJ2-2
TGTGCCAGAACCCGCGGGACTCCAACCGGGGAGCTGTTTTTT
CARTRGTPTGELFF
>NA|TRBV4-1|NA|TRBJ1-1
TGCGCCAGCAGCCAAGATCGGCAGAGCTTGGAGGCTTTCTTT
CASSQDRQSLEAFF
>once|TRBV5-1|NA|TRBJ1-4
TGCGCCAGCAGCTTGGACACAAGCGCAACTAATGAAAAACTGTTTTTT
CASSLDTSATNEKLFF
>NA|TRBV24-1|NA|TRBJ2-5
TGTGCCACCAGTGATTTGCAATCCGGGCAGGGTGGGGAGACCCAGTACTTC
CATSDLQSGQGGETQYF
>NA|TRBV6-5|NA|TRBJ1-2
TGTGCCAGCAGCTCAGGGTTCTATGGCTACACCTTC
CASSSGFYGYTF
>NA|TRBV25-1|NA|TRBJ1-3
TGTGCCAGCGCGGGGTTGCCAGCCTCTGGAAACACCATATATTTT
CASAGLPASGNTIYF
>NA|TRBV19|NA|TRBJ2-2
TGTGCCAGTAGTAGGCGGACAGAAAACACCGGGGAGCTGTTTTTT
CASSRRTENTGELFF
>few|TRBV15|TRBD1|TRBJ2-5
TGTGCCACCAGCAGAGATCGGACAGGGGGAGGAGAGACCCAGTACTTC
CATSRDRTGGGETQYF
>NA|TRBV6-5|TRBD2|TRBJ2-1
TGTGCCAGCAGGCTAGCGGGAGGGGAATACAATGAGCAGTTCTTC
CASRLAGGEYNEQFF
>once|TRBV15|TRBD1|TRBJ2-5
TGTGCCACCAGCAGAGCCGGGACAGGGGGCTTACTTGCCCAGTACTTC
CATSRAGTGGLLAQYF
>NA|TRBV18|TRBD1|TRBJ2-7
TGTGCCAGCTCAGGGGACAGGAATGACGAGCAGTACTTC
CASSGDRNDEQYF
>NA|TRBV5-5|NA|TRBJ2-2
TGTGCCAGCAGCTCCGAAAGGGGCGACACCGGGGAGCTGTTTTTT
CASSSERGDTGELFF
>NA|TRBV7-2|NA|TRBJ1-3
TGTGCCAGCAGCTTAGACGGACTCTCTGGAAACACCATATATTTT
CASSLDGLSGNTIYF